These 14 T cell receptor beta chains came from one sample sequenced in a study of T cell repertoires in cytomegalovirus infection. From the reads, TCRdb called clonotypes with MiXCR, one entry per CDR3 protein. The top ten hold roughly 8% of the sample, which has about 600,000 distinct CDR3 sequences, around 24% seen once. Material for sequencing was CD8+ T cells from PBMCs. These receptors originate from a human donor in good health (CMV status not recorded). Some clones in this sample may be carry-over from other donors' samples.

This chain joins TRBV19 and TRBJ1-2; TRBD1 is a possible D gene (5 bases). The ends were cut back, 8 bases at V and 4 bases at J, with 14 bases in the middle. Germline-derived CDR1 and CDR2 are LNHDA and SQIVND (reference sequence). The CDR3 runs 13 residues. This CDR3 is CASEVWQGYGYTF. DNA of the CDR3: TGTGCCAGTGAGGTCTGGCAGGGCTATGGCTACACCTTC.

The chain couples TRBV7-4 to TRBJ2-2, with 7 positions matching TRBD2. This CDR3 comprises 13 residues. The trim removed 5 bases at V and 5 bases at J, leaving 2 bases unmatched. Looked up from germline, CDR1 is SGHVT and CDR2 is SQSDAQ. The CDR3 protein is CASSNGGTGELFF. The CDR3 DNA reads TGTGCCAGCAGCAACGGGGGGACCGGGGAGCTGTTTTTT.

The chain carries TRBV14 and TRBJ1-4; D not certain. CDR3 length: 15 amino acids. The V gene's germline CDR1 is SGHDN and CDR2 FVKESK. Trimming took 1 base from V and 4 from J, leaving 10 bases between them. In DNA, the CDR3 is TGTGCCAGCAGCCAAGTTTGGGCAAATAATGAAAAACTGTTTTTT. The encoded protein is CASSQVWANNEKLFF.

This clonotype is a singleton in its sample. The CDR3 region is CSASGTRSSWGDGYTF. In DNA, the CDR3 is TGCAGTGCTTCCGGGACACGGTCCTCTTGGGGGGATGGCTACACCTTC. The chain joins TRBV20-1 to TRBJ1-2; D may be TRBD1 (6 bases). Looked up from germline, CDR1 is DFQATT and CDR2 is SNEGSKA (reference sequence). Deletions cut 5 bases from V and 6 bases from J, with 25 bases between. CDR3 length equals 16 residues.

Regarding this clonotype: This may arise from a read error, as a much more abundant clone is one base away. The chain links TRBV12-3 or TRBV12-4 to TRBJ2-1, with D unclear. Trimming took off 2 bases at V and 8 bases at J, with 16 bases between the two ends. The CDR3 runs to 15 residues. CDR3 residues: CASSLRAPMVYEQFF. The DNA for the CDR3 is TGTGCCAGCAGTTTAAGGGCCCCGATGGTTTATGAGCAGTTCTTC.

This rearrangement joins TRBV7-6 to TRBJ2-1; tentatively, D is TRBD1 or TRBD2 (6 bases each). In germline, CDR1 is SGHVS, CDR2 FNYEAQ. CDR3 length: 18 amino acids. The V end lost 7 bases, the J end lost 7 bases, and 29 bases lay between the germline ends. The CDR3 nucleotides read TGTGCCAGCACCCCCACGGGAATGATACGGGGGCTGCAGAATGAGCAGTTCTTC. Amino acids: CASTPTGMIRGLQNEQFF.

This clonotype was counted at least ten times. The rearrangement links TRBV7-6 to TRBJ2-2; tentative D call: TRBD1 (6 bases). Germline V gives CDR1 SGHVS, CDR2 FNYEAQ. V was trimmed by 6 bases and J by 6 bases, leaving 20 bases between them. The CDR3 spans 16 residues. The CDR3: CASRPIPGVVSGELFF. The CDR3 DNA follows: TGTGCCAGCAGACCGATCCCAGGGGTGGTGTCCGGGGAGCTGTTTTTT.

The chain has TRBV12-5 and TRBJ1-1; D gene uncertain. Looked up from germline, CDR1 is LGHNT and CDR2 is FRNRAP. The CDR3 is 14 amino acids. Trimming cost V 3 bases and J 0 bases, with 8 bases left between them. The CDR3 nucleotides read TGTGCTAGTGGTTTTGGTAGGATGAACACTGAAGCTTTCTTT. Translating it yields CASGFGRMNTEAFF.

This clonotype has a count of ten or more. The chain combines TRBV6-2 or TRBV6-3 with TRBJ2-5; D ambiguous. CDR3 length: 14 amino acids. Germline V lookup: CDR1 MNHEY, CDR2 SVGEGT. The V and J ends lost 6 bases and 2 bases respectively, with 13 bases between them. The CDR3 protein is CASSHSAEQETQYF. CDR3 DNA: TGTGCCAGCAGCCATTCGGCGGAACAAGAGACCCAGTACTTC.

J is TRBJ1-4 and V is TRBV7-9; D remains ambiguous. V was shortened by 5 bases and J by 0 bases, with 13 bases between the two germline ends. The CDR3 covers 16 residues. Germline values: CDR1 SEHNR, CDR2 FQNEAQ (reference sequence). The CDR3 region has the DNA TGTGCCAGCAGCGAAGTACAGTCTGCAACTAATGAAAAACTGTTTTTT. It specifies CASSEVQSATNEKLFF. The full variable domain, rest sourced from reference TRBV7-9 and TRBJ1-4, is DTGVSQNPRHKITKRGQNVTFRCDPISEHNRLYWYRQTLGQGPEFLTYFQNEAQLEKSRLLSDRFSAERPKGSFSTLEIQRTEQGDSAMYLCASSEVQSATNEKLFFGSGTQLSVL.

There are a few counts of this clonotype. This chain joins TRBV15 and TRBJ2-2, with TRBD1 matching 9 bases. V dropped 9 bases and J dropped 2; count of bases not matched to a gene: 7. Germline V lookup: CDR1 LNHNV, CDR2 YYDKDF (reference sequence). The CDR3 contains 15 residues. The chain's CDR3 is CATLQTGGNTGELFF. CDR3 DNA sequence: TGTGCCACTCTCCAGACAGGGGGAAACACCGGGGAGCTGTTTTTT.

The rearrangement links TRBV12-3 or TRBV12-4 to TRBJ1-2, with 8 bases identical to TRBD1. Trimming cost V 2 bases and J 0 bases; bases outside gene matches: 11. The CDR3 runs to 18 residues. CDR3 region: CASSLRIGDRKPNYGYTF. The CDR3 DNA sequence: TGTGCCAGCAGTTTAAGGATTGGGGACAGGAAACCTAACTATGGCTACACCTTC.

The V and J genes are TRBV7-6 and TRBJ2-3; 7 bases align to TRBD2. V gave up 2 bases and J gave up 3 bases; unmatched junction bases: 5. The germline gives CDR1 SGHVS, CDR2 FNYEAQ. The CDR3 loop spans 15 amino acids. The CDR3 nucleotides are TGTGCCAGCAGCTTATTGAAGCGGGGTACAGATACGCAGTATTTT. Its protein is CASSLLKRGTDTQYF.

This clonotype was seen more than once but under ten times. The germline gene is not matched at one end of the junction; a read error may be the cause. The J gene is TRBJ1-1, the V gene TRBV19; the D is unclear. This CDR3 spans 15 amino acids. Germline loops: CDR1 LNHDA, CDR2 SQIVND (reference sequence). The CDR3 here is CASSISQAANTETFF. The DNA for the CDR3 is TGTGCCAGTAGTATCTCTCAGGCAGCGAACACTGAAACTTTCTTT.